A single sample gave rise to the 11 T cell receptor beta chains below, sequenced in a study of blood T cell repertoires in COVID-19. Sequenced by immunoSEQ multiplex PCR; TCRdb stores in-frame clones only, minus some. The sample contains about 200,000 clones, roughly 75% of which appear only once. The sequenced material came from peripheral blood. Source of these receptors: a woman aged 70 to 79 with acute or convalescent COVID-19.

The CDR3 spells CASSLLIAAGELFF. In DNA, the CDR3 is TGTGCCAGCAGCTTATTGATAGCAGCGGGGGAGCTGTTTTTT. The rearrangement links TRBV7-9 to TRBJ2-2; D ambiguous. Trimming took 2 bases from V and 8 from J, leaving 12 bases between them. Germline values: CDR1 SEHNR, CDR2 FQNEAQ (reference sequence). The CDR3 has 14 residues.

The CDR3 DNA reads TGCGCCAGCAGCCTCCAGGGGAATTCACCCCTCCACTTT. It encodes CASSLQGNSPLHF. The chain joins TRBV4-1 to TRBJ1-6; weak D call: TRBD1 (6 bases). Germline V gives CDR1 MGHRA, CDR2 YSYEKL. V lost 4 bases to trimming and J lost 7 bases, with 8 bases between them. This CDR3 is built from 13 residues.

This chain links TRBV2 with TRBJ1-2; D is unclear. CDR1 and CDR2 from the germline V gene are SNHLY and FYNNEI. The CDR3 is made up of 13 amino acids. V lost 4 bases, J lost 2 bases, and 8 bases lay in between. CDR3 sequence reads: CASSVVRNYGYTF. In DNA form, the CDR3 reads TGTGCCAGCAGTGTTGTCAGGAACTATGGCTACACCTTC.

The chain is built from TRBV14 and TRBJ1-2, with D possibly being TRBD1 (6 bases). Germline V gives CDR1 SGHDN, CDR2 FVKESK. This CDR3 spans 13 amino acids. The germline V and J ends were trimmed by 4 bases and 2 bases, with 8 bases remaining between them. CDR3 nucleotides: TGTGCCAGCAGCCCGCAGGGGAACTATGGCTACACCTTC. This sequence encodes CASSPQGNYGYTF.

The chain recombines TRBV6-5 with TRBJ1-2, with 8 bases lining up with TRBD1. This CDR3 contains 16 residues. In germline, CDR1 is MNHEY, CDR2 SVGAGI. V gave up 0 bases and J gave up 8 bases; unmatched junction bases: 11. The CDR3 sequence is CASSYSPGQASGGYTF. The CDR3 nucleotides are TGTGCCAGCAGTTACTCCCCGGGACAGGCCAGCGGGGGCTACACCTTC.

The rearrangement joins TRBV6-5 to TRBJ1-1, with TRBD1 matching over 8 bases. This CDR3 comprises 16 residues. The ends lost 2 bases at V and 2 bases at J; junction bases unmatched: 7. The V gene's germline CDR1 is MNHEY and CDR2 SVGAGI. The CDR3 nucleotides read TGTGCCAGCAGTTACGACAGGGGAGGAATCAACACTGAAGCTTTCTTT. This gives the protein CASSYDRGGINTEAFF.

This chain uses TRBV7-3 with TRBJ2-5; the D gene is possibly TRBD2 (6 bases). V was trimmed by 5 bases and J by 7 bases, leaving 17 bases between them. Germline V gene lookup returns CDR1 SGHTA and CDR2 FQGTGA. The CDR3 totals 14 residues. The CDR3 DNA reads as TGTGCCAGCAGCATGCCTTTAGCGGTGCCGACCCAGTACTTC. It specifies CASSMPLAVPTQYF. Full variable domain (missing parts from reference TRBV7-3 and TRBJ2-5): GAGVSQTPSNKVTEKGKYVELRCDPISGHTALYWYRQSLGQGPEFLIYFQGTGAADDSGLPNDRFFAVRPEGSVSTLKIQRTERGDSAVYLCASSMPLAVPTQYFGPGTRLLVL.

CDR3 in amino acids: CASQSPGETQYF. DNA of the CDR3: TGTGCCAGTCAGAGTCCCGGGGAGACCCAGTACTTC. The chain has TRBV19 and TRBJ2-5; D not certain. This CDR3 spans 12 amino acids. Trimming took off 8 bases at V and 5 bases at J, with 12 bases between the two ends. The germline V gene encodes CDR1 LNHDA and CDR2 SQIVND (reference sequence).

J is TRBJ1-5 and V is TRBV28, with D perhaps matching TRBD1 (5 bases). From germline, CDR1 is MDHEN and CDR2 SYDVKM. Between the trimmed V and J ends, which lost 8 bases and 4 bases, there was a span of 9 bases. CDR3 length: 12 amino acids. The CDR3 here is CASQGLNQPQHF. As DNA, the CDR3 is TGTGCCAGCCAGGGATTGAATCAGCCCCAGCATTTT.

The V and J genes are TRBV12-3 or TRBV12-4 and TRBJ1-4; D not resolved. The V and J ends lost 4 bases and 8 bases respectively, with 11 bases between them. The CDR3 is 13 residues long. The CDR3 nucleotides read TGTGCCAGCAGTTACGCGGTCCAGGAAAAACTGTTTTTT. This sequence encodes CASSYAVQEKLFF.

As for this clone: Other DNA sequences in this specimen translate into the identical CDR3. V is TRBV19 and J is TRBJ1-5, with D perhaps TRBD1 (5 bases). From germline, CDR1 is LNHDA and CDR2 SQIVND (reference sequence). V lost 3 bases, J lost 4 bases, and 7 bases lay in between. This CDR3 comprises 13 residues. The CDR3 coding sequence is TGTGCCAGTAGTATTTCAGGGAATCAGCCCCAGCATTTT. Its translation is CASSISGNQPQHF.